These 21 T cell receptor beta chains came from one sample sequenced in a study of shared clonotypes between healthy human individuals. Only in-frame clones appear in the TCRdb table, and some are missing; sequencing was by immunoSEQ multiplex PCR. The repertoire consists of some 900,000 clones, with about three quarters occurring once and the leading ten covering over 1.3%. The source material was memory CD4+ T cells sorted from blood. The sample's subset: CD45RA-negative fraction. Source of these receptors: a young man in good health.

The chain has TRBV5-1 and TRBJ1-1, with D unclear. This CDR3 has 15 amino acids. Germline V gives CDR1 SGHRS, CDR2 YFSETQ. Trimming left V 1 base short and J 2 bases short, with 12 bases between. The CDR3 bases are TGCGCCAGCAGCTTGTCCCCAGAATTTAACACTGAAGCTTTCTTT. Translation: CASSLSPEFNTEAFF.

The chain joins TRBV2 to TRBJ1-3, with unresolved D. Germline V gene data show CDR1 as SNHLY and CDR2 as FYNNEI. The CDR3 extends over 13 amino acids. Deletions cut 9 bases from V and 1 base from J, with 10 bases between. The CDR3, as DNA: TGTGCCAGTAGTACAGAATCTGGAAACACCATATATTTT. Translating it yields CASSTESGNTIYF.

The V and J genes are TRBV5-8 and TRBJ2-3, with 12 bases that match TRBD1. J gave up 6 bases and V 5 bases, and 7 bases lay outside the gene matches. Per the germline V gene, CDR1 is SGHTS and CDR2 is YDEGEE. The CDR3 is 15 residues long. The CDR3 bases are TGTGCCAGCAGGGCCGGGACAGGGGGCATGGATACGCAGTATTTT. As protein: CASRAGTGGMDTQYF.

On this clone: Other DNA sequences in this sample translate to the same CDR3. The CDR3 coding sequence is TGCGCCAGCAGCGGCCAGGGGGCGCGGACTGAAGCTTTCTTT. The encoded protein is CASSGQGARTEAFF. The chain combines TRBV5-1 with TRBJ1-1; 8 nucleotides line up with TRBD1. The V segment lost 4 bases and the J segment 5 bases; nucleotides outside the gene matches: 7. CDR1 is SGHRS, CDR2 YFSETQ, per germline. The CDR3 totals 14 residues.

The J gene is TRBJ1-5, the V gene TRBV5-1, with D possibly matching TRBD1 (5 bases). CDR1 is SGHRS and CDR2 is YFSETQ in the germline V gene. Trimming took 4 bases from V and 6 from J, leaving 14 bases between them. The CDR3 totals 14 residues. The DNA for the CDR3 is TGCGCCAGCAGCCCGGGGAGGCAGGGTCAGCCCCAGCATTTT. Protein: CASSPGRQGQPQHF.

The chain uses TRBV7-9 and TRBJ2-4; D not certain. The CDR3 sequence is 14 residues long. The germline V gene has CDR1 SEHNR and CDR2 FQNEAQ (reference sequence). V lost 3 bases, J lost 3 bases, and 9 bases lay in between. CDR3 loop: CASSFETLKNIQYF. The CDR3 region has the DNA TGTGCCAGCAGCTTCGAAACACTCAAAAACATTCAGTACTTC. The full variable domain, rest sourced from reference TRBV7-9 and TRBJ2-4, is DTGVSQNPRHKITKRGQNVTFRCDPISEHNRLYWYRQTLGQGPEFLTYFQNEAQLEKSRLLSDRFSAERPKGSFSTLEIQRTEQGDSAMYLCASSFETLKNIQYFGAGTRLSVL.

The chain is built from TRBV5-1 and TRBJ2-7, with D uncertain. The V gene lost 4 bases and the J gene lost 0 bases, with 14 bases spanning the gap. CDR3 length: 15 amino acids. From germline, CDR1 is SGHRS and CDR2 YFSETQ. CDR3 protein: CASSPRTITSYEQYF. The DNA of the CDR3 is TGCGCCAGCAGCCCAAGGACCATTACCTCCTACGAGCAGTACTTC. Based on the CDR3 plus reference TRBV5-1 and TRBJ2-7, the full variable domain is KAGVTQTPRYLIKTRGQQVTLSCSPISGHRSVSWYQQTPGQGLQFLFEYFSETQRNKGNFPGRFSGRQFSNSRSEMNVSTLELGDSALYLCASSPRTITSYEQYFGPGTRLTVT.

This rearrangement joins TRBV7-9 to TRBJ2-7, with D perhaps TRBD2 (8 bases). Deletions cut 6 bases from V and 3 bases from J, with 21 bases between. The CDR3 loop spans 16 amino acids. Looked up from germline, CDR1 is SEHNR and CDR2 is FQNEAQ (reference sequence). The CDR3 DNA follows: TGTGCCAGCAGTCGGACAGGCGGGAGGTCCGACTACGAGCAGTACTTC. This encodes CASSRTGGRSDYEQYF.

V gene TRBV7-6 combines with J gene TRBJ1-1; D unresolved. CDR3 length equals 14 residues. Per germline, CDR1 SGHVS and CDR2 FNYEAQ. V dropped 3 bases and J dropped 1 base, with 9 bases sitting between them. The CDR3: CASSLTAGNTEAFF. In nucleotides, the CDR3 is TGTGCCAGCAGCTTGACCGCTGGGAACACTGAAGCTTTCTTT.

This chain links TRBV6-4 with TRBJ2-2; no reliable D call. Germline CDR1 reads MRHNA; CDR2 reads SNTAGT. The V and J ends lost 6 bases and 4 bases respectively, with 9 bases between them. This CDR3 has 13 residues. For the CDR3, the DNA is TGTGCCAGCAGCCCGCGGACCACCGGGGAGCTGTTTTTT. Amino acids: CASSPRTTGELFF.

This clone has ten or more counts. This rearrangement joins TRBV27 to TRBJ2-5, with D possibly TRBD1 on 6 matching bases. Germline V gene data show CDR1 as MNHEY and CDR2 as SMNVEV (reference sequence). The CDR3 consists of 16 residues. V was trimmed by 3 bases and J by 2 bases, leaving 16 bases between them. CDR3 nucleotides: TGTGCCAGCAGTTTCACCGGGACAAAGATTCAAGAGACCCAGTACTTC. It translates to CASSFTGTKIQETQYF.

A remark on this clone: This may be a read error, as it is one base from a much larger clone. Other nucleotide sequences from this sample produce the same CDR3. This chain links TRBV28 with TRBJ2-7; TRBD1 is a possible D gene (6 bases). The CDR3 runs 11 residues. Germline CDR1 MDHEN, CDR2 SYDVKM. Deletions cut 3 bases from V and 7 bases from J, with 7 bases between. The DNA of the CDR3 is TGTGCCAGCAGTTTTAGGGGGGAGCAGTACTTC. It specifies CASSFRGEQYF.

DNA of the CDR3: TGTGCCAGCAGCTTGGGACTAGGAATCGGGGAGCTGTTTTTT. Its translation: CASSLGLGIGELFF. The chain is built from TRBV11-2 and TRBJ2-2, with 8 bases fitting TRBD2. V was pared by 3 bases and J by 7 bases, with 4 bases of the junction left unmatched. Germline V gene sequence: CDR1 SGHAT, CDR2 FQNNGV. The CDR3 contains 14 residues.

This clone came up once. The rearrangement links TRBV6-5 to TRBJ1-1, with TRBD1 matching over 7 bases. Germline-derived CDR1 and CDR2 are MNHEY and SVGAGI. Trimming cost V 7 bases and J 6 bases; bases outside gene matches: 8. CDR3 length: 13 residues. CDR3 DNA: TGTGCCAGCATGCGACAGGGTAATGCTGAAGCTTTCTTT. Its translation: CASMRQGNAEAFF.

This rearrangement joins TRBV13 to TRBJ2-1, with D perhaps being TRBD1 or TRBD2 (5 bases each). Germline CDR1 is PRHDT and CDR2 is FYEKMQ (reference sequence). CDR3 size: 16 residues. V lost 1 base to trimming and J lost 0 bases, with 10 bases between them. The CDR3 sequence: CASSLEGTHSYNEQFF. For the CDR3, the DNA is TGTGCCAGCAGCTTAGAAGGGACCCACTCCTACAATGAGCAGTTCTTC.

J is TRBJ1-2 and V is TRBV28; TRBD1 matches at 7 bases. Trimming cost V 7 bases and J 5 bases; bases outside gene matches: 10. The CDR3 extends over 14 amino acids. Germline CDR1 MDHEN, CDR2 SYDVKM. CDR3 amino acids: CASNSEQGWYGYTF. CDR3 coding DNA: TGTGCCAGCAATTCGGAACAGGGGTGGTATGGCTACACCTTC.

Concerning this clone itself: Other DNA sequences from this sample encode an identical CDR3 as well. CDR3 amino acids: CASSLAGLAGVNEQFF. In nucleotides, the CDR3 is TGCGCCAGCAGCTTGGCCGGACTAGCGGGGGTCAATGAGCAGTTCTTC. This sequence joins TRBV5-1 and TRBJ2-1; 13 bases fit TRBD2. Per the germline V gene, CDR1 is SGHRS and CDR2 is YFSETQ. The trim removed 0 bases at V and 6 bases at J, leaving 3 bases unmatched. The CDR3 loop spans 16 amino acids.

The gene calls are TRBV19 and TRBJ2-7, with 12 bases matching TRBD2. Germline CDR1 is LNHDA and CDR2 is SQIVND (reference sequence). Trimming cost V 6 bases and J 6 bases; bases outside gene matches: 9. This CDR3 spans 15 amino acids. The CDR3 protein is CASRPLAGGRGEQYF. The DNA of the CDR3 is TGTGCCAGTAGACCACTAGCGGGAGGCCGTGGCGAGCAGTACTTC.

The sample holds one count of this clone. The chain carries TRBV6-5 and TRBJ2-7; D perhaps matches TRBD1 (6 bases). Germline lookup yields CDR1 MNHEY and CDR2 SVGAGI. Trimming removed 5 bases from V and 7 bases from J, with 18 bases in between. There are 14 residues in the CDR3. This CDR3 reads CASSPRQAVMEQYF. In DNA form, the CDR3 reads TGTGCCAGCAGTCCTCGACAGGCGGTGATGGAGCAGTACTTC.

This clone was counted a single time. The chain carries TRBV6-4 and TRBJ1-1, with unresolved D. Germline CDR1 and CDR2: MRHNA and SNTAGT. The CDR3 is made up of 12 amino acids. V lost 8 bases and J lost 1, with 8 bases in between. The DNA for the CDR3 is TGTGCCAGCGGACCGACGAACACTGAAGCTTTCTTT. Encoded protein: CASGPTNTEAFF.

With regard to this clone: The same CDR3 is also encoded by other DNA sequences in this sample. The gene calls are TRBV7-2 and TRBJ1-1; no reliable D call. Germline V gene lookup returns CDR1 SGHTA and CDR2 FQGNSA. This CDR3 has 15 residues. Between the trimmed V and J ends, which lost 5 bases and 5 bases, there was a span of 18 bases. The CDR3 reads CASSLKGQSGTEAFF. The CDR3 DNA reads TGTGCCAGCAGCCTCAAAGGCCAGAGCGGAACTGAAGCTTTCTTT.